Shown below are 21 T cell receptor beta chains from a single sample sequenced in a study of glioma-infiltrating T cells after dendritic cell vaccination. Stated time point: after dendritic cell vaccination, including at tumor progression/relapse. Clones were sequenced by immunoSEQ multiplex PCR, and TCRdb holds only the in-frame ones, with some missing. This table has some 90,000 clones, more than 80% appearing once. The sample consisted of blood, taken after dendritic cell vaccination. The receptors come from a human donor with glioblastoma.

V is TRBV6-6 and J is TRBJ2-3, with D uncertain. Germline V gene lookup returns CDR1 MNHNY and CDR2 SVGAGI (reference sequence). The CDR3 loop spans 12 amino acids. Between the trimmed V and J ends, which lost 2 bases and 5 bases, there was a span of 5 bases. The CDR3 DNA is TGTGCCAGCAGTTACCCCTTAGATACGCAGTATTTT. Translated, it gives CASSYPLDTQYF.

The genes are TRBV27 and TRBJ2-2; 7 nucleotides line up with TRBD2. The length of the CDR3 is 14 residues. The V segment lost 7 bases and the J segment 8 bases; nucleotides outside the gene matches: 10. Germline values: CDR1 MNHEY, CDR2 SMNVEV (reference sequence). DNA for the CDR3: TGTGCCAGCAATTGGGGAGGGCCAGGGGGGGAGCTGTTTTTT. As protein: CASNWGGPGGELFF.

The chain recombines TRBV6-1 with TRBJ2-5; TRBD1 is a possible D gene (7 bases). The length of the CDR3 is 15 residues. Per the germline V gene, CDR1 is MNHNS and CDR2 is SASEGT. V lost 5 bases and J lost 5, with 18 bases in between. The CDR3 sequence is CASSPQGGSWETQYF. CDR3 in DNA: TGTGCCAGCAGTCCGCAGGGGGGCAGTTGGGAGACCCAGTACTTC.

The chain employs TRBV21-1 and TRBJ2-2; TRBD1 is taken as the D call from the table, unchecked against the DNA. TRBV21-1 is reported as a pseudogene. The CDR3 length is 18 residues. The CDR3: CASAWSVGTPTITGELFF. CDR3 sequence (DNA): TGTGCCAGCGCCTGGTCAGTTGGGACACCAACGATCACCGGGGAGCTGTTTTTT.

The V gene is TRBV6-5, the J gene TRBJ1-2; D remains ambiguous. Trimming took off 4 bases at V and 4 bases at J, with 7 bases between the two ends. Germline CDR1 MNHEY, CDR2 SVGAGI. The CDR3 length is 12 residues. The CDR3 loop reads CASSFDFYGYTF. CDR3 bases: TGTGCCAGCAGTTTCGACTTCTATGGCTACACCTTC.

V is TRBV5-1 and J is TRBJ2-7; 15 bases align to TRBD2. V lost 4 bases to trimming and J lost 4 bases; unmatched junction nucleotides: 6. The CDR3 is made up of 16 amino acids. In germline, CDR1 is SGHRS, CDR2 YFSETQ. CDR3 loop: CASSRGLAGGVYEQYF. In DNA form, the CDR3 reads TGCGCCAGCAGCCGGGGACTAGCGGGAGGCGTTTACGAGCAGTACTTC.

This sequence joins TRBV30 and TRBJ2-5; TRBD2 aligns across 10 bases. Germline CDR1 is GTSNPN and CDR2 is SVGIG (reference sequence). The junction had 8 bases not matched to a gene; V was cut back by 2 bases and J by 5 bases. The CDR3 extends over 15 amino acids. The CDR3, as DNA: TGTGCCTGGAGTCCGATAGCGGGAGGTCGGGAGACCCAGTACTTC. Translated, it gives CAWSPIAGGRETQYF.

For the CDR3, the DNA is TGTGCCAGCAGCCGCACTGGGAACACTGAAGCTTTCTTT. This codes for CASSRTGNTEAFF. The chain links TRBV6-5 to TRBJ1-1; D unclear. Between the trimmed V and J ends, which lost 6 bases and 1 base, there was a span of 9 bases. This CDR3 region has 13 residues. Germline V gene data show CDR1 as MNHEY and CDR2 as SVGAGI.

The chain joins TRBV5-6 to TRBJ1-2; maybe TRBD1 (5 bases). CDR1 is SGHDT and CDR2 is YYEEEE in the germline V gene. The germline V and J ends were trimmed by 1 base and 8 bases, with 18 bases remaining between them. The CDR3 contains 15 residues. The CDR3 sequence: CASSLRGLLPSGYTF. CDR3 nucleotide sequence: TGTGCCAGCAGCTTGAGGGGATTATTACCTTCGGGCTACACCTTC.

The J gene is TRBJ2-1, the V gene TRBV5-1, with D perhaps TRBD2 (6 bases). From germline, CDR1 is SGHRS and CDR2 YFSETQ. The CDR3 consists of 17 residues. V lost 0 bases and J 7 bases, leaving 20 bases between the germline ends. The DNA of the CDR3 is TGCGCCAGCAGCTTGGGGTCTGCCGGTAGCGGAAGGAATGAGCAGTTCTTC. Its translation: CASSLGSAGSGRNEQFF.

The rearrangement links TRBV19 to TRBJ1-2; TRBD1 matches at 10 bases. Germline CDR1 LNHDA, CDR2 SQIVND (reference sequence). Trimming took 0 bases from V and 7 from J; bases not matched to a gene: 14. The CDR3 consists of 18 residues. The CDR3 coding sequence is TGTGCCAGTAGTATAGACTCCGGGACAGGGGTCTCACGGGCTGGCTACACCTTC. This codes for CASSIDSGTGVSRAGYTF.

The rearrangement joins TRBV29-1 to TRBJ2-5; TRBD1 matches at 10 bases. TRBJ2-7 matches the DNA end more closely, so the J call is doubtful. The CDR3 runs 12 residues. CDR1 is SQVTM, CDR2 ANQGSEA, per germline. The CDR3 coding sequence is TGCAGCGCGGGACAGGGGTTCAACGAGCAGTACTTC. Translated, it gives CSAGQGFNEQYF.

The chain joins TRBV5-4 to TRBJ2-2, with a possible D match to TRBD2 (7 bases). The germline V gene has CDR1 SGHNT and CDR2 YYREEE (reference sequence). The CDR3 has 16 amino acids. V dropped 0 bases and J dropped 1 base, with 10 bases sitting between them. The CDR3 spells CASSLEGGVNTGELFF. The CDR3 DNA sequence: TGTGCCAGCAGCTTGGAAGGGGGGGTGAACACCGGGGAGCTGTTTTTT.

This clone has a single count. The chain carries TRBV5-6 and TRBJ2-1, with 8 bases identical to TRBD2. Germline lookup yields CDR1 SGHDT and CDR2 YYEEEE. After removal of 0 bases from V and 9 bases from J, the junction contained 11 bases not matched to a gene. This CDR3 spans 16 amino acids. Here the CDR3 reads CASSLVFRGGLGEQFF. CDR3 bases: TGTGCCAGCAGCTTGGTGTTTCGGGGGGGCTTGGGTGAGCAGTTCTTC.

Of note for this clone: At the DNA level, this CDR3 is encoded by other sequences in the same sample as well. V and J are TRBV29-1 and TRBJ1-5; 8 bases line up with TRBD1. The CDR3 covers 14 residues. From germline, CDR1 is SQVTM and CDR2 ANQGSEA. After removal of 6 bases from V and 2 bases from J, the junction contained 6 bases not matched to a gene. CDR3 amino acids: CSVRQGPGNQPQHF. Written as DNA, the CDR3 is TGCAGCGTCCGACAGGGGCCCGGCAATCAGCCCCAGCATTTT.

V and J are TRBV4-2 and TRBJ1-6; 9 bases are shared with TRBD1. J lost 6 bases, V lost 0 bases, and 6 bases had no gene match. CDR1 is LGHNA, CDR2 YNFKEQ, per germline. The CDR3 contains 17 residues. CDR3 loop: CASSQEPPGQGNSPLHF. Written as DNA, the CDR3 is TGTGCCAGCAGCCAAGAGCCCCCGGGACAGGGTAATTCACCCCTCCACTTT.

J is TRBJ2-2 and V is TRBV5-1; D is perhaps TRBD1 (6 bases). This CDR3 is 17 amino acids long. Trimming took off 4 bases at V and 1 base at J, with 17 bases between the two ends. The germline gives CDR1 SGHRS, CDR2 YFSETQ. The CDR3 DNA reads TGCGCCAGCAGCGTCTCACCGGGACAACGGAACACCGGGGAGCTGTTTTTT. This sequence encodes CASSVSPGQRNTGELFF. The whole variable domain, remainder taken from reference TRBV5-1 and TRBJ2-2, is KAGVTQTPRYLIKTRGQQVTLSCSPISGHRSVSWYQQTPGQGLQFLFEYFSETQRNKGNFPGRFSGRQFSNSRSEMNVSTLELGDSALYLCASSVSPGQRNTGELFFGEGSRLTVL.

CDR3 sequence (DNA): TGTGCCAGCTCACCTCCCCAGGGGGCAGGTGAAAAACTGTTTTTT. This codes for CASSPPQGAGEKLFF. J is TRBJ1-4 and V is TRBV18; TRBD1 matches 8 bases. Germline loops: CDR1 KGHSH, CDR2 LQKENI. With 3 bases clipped from V and 7 bases from J, the junction kept 7 bases outside the gene matches. The CDR3 runs 15 residues.

This clone occurred a few times. V is TRBV6-1 and J is TRBJ1-1; D remains ambiguous. Germline values: CDR1 MNHNS, CDR2 SASEGT. This CDR3 spans 13 amino acids. Deletions cut 2 bases from V and 4 bases from J, with 8 bases between. DNA of the CDR3: TGTGCCAGCAGTGAATTGCGGTCCACTGAAGCTTTCTTT. Its protein is CASSELRSTEAFF.

V gene TRBV9 combines with J gene TRBJ1-1; perhaps TRBD1 as D (6 bases). V was shortened by 0 bases and J by 5 bases, with 11 bases between the two germline ends. This CDR3 is built from 14 residues. Germline CDR1 reads SGDLS; CDR2 reads YYNGEE. The CDR3 region has the DNA TGTGCCAGCAGCGTAGGGGGGGGCGCGACTGAAGCTTTCTTT. Protein: CASSVGGGATEAFF.

A remark on this clone: The identical CDR3 is also encoded by other nucleotide sequences in the sample. The chain recombines TRBV6-5 with TRBJ1-5; D gene ambiguous. The CDR3 spans 14 residues. Germline V gene sequence: CDR1 MNHEY, CDR2 SVGAGI. With 8 bases removed from V and 2 bases from J, the gap between germline ends came to 13 bases. CDR3 in DNA: TGTGCCAGCTCATTATTAGGAGGCAATCAGCCCCAGCATTTT. Protein product: CASSLLGGNQPQHF.